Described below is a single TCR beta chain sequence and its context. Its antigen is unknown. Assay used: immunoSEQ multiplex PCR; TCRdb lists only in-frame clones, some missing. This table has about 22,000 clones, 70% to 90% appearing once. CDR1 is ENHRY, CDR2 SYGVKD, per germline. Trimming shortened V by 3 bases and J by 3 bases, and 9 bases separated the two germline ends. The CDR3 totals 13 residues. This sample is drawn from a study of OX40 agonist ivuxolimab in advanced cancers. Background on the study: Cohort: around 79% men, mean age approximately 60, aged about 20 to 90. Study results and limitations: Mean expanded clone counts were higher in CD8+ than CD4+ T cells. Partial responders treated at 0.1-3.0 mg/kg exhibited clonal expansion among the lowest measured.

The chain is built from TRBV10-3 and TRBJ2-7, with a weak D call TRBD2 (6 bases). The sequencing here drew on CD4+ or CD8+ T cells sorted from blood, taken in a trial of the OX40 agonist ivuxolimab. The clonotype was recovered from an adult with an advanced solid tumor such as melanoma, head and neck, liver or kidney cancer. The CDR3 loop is CAISDAGIYEQYF. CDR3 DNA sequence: TGTGCCATCAGTGATGCGGGAATCTACGAGCAGTACTTC.